These T cell receptor beta chains were read from a single sample in a study of cytomegalovirus exposure and HLA in healthy donors. The data were produced by immunoSEQ multiplex PCR, yet TCRdb's version contains in-frame clones alone and is incomplete. The table lists 300,000 or so clones, roughly 88% of them singletons. The sample consisted of PBMCs. The receptors derive from a man aged 25 to 40 in good health and CMV-seronegative. The CDR3 runs from the conserved cysteine through the conserved F or W. D genes are given only for firm matches. Clone size is given for some rows only: seen once, a few or many times, or a class if the clone is expanded.

CASSSGGFRYTEAFF,TGTGCCAGTAGTTCAGGGGGATTTCGGTACACTGAAGCTTTCTTT,once,TRBD1,TRBJ1-1,TRBV19
CASSLSGYGYTF,TGTGCCAGCAGCTTATCGGGCTATGGCTACACCTTC,-,-,TRBJ1-2,TRBV13
CASSPSPDTYEQYF,TGTGCCAGCTCACCAAGCCCCGATACCTACGAGCAGTACTTC,-,-,TRBJ2-7,TRBV18
CASSPGGAFTDTQYF,TGTGCCAGCAGTCCGGGGGGAGCTTTCACAGATACGCAGTATTTT,-,TRBD2,TRBJ2-3,TRBV5-8
CASSHSGRGDGYTF,TGCGCCAGCAGCCATAGCGGCCGAGGGGATGGCTACACCTTC,-,-,TRBJ1-2,TRBV4-3
CASSLDGADSYNSPLHF,TGTGCCAGCAGCTTAGATGGGGCGGACTCCTATAATTCACCCCTCCACTTT,-,-,TRBJ1-6,TRBV11-2
CASRFGPGRQPQHF,TGTGCCAGCAGGTTTGGCCCGGGGAGGCAGCCCCAGCATTTT,-,-,TRBJ1-5,TRBV11-3
CASRTGSIGKLFF,TGTGCCAGCAGGACAGGATCGATAGGAAAACTGTTTTTT,-,-,TRBJ1-4,TRBV6-1
CASSPGQGEAFF,TGTGCCAGCAGCCCGGGACAGGGGGAAGCTTTCTTT,-,TRBD1,TRBJ1-1,TRBV11-3
CASSLVAGLGSTDTQYF,TGCGCCAGCAGCTTGGTGGCCGGACTAGGGAGCACAGATACGCAGTATTTT,-,TRBD2,TRBJ2-3,TRBV5-1